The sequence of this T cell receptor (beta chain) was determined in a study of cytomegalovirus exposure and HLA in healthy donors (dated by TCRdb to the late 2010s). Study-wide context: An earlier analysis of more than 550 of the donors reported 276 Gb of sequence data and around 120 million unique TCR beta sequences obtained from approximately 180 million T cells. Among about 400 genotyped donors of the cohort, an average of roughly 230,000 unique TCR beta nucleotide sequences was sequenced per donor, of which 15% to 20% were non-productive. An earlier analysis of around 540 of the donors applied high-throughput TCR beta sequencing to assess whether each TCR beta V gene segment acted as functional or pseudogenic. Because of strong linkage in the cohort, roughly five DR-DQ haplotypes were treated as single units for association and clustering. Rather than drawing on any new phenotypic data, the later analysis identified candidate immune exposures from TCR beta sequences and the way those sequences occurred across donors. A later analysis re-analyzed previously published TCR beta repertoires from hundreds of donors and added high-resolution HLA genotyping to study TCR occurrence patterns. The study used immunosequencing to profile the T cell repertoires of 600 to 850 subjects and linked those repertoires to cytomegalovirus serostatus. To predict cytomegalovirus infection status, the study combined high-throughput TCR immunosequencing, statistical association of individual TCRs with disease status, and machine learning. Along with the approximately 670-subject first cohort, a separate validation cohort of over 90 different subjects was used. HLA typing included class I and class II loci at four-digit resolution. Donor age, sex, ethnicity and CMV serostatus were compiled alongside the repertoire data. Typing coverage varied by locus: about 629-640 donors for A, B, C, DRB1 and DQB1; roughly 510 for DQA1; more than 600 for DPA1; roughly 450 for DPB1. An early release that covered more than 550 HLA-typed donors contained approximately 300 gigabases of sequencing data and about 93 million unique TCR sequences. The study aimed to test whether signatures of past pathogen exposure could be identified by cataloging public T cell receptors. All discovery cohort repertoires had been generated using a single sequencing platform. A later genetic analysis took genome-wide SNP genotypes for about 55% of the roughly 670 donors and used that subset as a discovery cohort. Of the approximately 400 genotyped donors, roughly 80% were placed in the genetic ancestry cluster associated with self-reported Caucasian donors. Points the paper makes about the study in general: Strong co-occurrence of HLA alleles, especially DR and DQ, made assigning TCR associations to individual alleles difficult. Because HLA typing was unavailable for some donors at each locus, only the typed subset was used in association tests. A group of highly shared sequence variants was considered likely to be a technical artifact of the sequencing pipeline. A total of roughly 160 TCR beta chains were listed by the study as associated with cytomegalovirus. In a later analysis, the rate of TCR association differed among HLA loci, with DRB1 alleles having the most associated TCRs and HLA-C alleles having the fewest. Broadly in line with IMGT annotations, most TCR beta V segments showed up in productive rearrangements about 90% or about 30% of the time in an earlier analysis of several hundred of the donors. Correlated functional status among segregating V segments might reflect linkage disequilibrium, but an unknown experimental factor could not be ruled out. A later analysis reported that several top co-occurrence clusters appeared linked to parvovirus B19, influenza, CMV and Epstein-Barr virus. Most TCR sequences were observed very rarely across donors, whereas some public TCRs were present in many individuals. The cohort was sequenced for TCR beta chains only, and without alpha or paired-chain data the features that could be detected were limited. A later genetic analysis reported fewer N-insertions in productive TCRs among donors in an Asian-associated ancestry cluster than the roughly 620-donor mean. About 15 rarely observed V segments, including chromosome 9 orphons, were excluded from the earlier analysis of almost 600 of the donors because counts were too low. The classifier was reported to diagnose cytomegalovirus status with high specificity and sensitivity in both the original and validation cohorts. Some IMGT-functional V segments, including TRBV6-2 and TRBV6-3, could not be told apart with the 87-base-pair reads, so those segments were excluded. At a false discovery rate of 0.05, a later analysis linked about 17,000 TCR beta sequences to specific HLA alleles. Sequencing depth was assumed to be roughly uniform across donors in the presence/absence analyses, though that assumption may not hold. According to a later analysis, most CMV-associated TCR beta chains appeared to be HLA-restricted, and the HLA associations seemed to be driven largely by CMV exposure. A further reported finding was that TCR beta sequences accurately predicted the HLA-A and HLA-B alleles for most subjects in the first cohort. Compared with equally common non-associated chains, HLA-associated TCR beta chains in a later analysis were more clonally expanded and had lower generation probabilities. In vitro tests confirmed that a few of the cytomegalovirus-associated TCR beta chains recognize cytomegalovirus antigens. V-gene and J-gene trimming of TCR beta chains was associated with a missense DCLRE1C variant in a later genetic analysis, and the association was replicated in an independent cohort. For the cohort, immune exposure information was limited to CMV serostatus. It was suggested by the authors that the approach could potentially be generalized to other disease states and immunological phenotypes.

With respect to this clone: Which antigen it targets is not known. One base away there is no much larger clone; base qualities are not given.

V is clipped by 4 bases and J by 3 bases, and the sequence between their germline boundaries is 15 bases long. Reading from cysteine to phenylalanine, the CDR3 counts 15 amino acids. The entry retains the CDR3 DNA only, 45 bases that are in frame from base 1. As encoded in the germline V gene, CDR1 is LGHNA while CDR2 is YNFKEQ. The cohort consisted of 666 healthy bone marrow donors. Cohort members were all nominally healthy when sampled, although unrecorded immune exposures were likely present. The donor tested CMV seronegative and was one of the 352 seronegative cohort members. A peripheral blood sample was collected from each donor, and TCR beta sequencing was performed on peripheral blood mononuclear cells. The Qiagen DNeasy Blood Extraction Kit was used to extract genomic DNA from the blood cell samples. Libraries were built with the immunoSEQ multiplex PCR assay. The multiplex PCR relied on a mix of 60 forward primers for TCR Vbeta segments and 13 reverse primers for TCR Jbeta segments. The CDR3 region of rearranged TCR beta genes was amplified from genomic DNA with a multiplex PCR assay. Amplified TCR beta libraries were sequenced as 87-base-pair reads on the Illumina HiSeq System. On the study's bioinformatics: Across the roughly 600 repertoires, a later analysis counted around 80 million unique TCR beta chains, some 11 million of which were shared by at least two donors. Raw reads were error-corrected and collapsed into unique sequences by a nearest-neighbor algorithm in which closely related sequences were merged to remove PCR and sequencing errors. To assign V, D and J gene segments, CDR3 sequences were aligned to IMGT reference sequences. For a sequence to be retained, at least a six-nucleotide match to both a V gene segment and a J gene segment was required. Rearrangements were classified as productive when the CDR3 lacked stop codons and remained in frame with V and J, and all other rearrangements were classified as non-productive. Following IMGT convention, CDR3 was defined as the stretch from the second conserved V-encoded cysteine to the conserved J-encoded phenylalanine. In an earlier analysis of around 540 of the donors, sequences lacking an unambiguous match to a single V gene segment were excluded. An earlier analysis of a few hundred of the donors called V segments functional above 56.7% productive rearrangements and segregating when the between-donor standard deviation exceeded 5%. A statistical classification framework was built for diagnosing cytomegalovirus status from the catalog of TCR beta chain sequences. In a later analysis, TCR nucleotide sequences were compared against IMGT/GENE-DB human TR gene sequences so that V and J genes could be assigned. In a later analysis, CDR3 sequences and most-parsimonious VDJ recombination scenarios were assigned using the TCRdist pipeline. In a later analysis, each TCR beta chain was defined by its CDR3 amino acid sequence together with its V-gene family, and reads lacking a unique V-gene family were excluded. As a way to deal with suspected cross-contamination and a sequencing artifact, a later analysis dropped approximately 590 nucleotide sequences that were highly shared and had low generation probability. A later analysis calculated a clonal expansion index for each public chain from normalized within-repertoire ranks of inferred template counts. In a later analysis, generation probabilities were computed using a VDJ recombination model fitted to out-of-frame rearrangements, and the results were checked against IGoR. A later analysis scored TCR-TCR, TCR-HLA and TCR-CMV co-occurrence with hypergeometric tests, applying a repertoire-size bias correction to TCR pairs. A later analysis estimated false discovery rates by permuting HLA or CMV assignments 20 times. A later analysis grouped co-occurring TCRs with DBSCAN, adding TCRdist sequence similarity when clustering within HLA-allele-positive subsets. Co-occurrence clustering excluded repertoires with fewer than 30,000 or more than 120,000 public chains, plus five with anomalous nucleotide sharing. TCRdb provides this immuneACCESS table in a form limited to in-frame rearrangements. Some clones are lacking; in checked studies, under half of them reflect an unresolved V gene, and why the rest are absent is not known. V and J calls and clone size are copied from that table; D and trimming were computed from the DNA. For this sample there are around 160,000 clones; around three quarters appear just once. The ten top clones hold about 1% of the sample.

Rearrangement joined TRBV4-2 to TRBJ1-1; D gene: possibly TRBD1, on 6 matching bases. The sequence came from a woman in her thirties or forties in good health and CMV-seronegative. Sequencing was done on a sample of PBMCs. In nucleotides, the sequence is TGTGCCAGCAGCCGAGGGGGAGGGGCGGACACTGAAGCTTTCTTT. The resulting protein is CASSRGGGADTEAFF.